These 26 T cell receptor beta chains were sequenced from one sample in a study of T cells in Graves' hyperthyroidism and ophthalmopathy. From RNA transcripts, TCR beta CDR3 regions were amplified. The TCR CDR3 first-round RT-PCR relied on the HTBI primer set. TCRdb reprocessed the multiplex PCR reads with MiXCR, giving one entry per CDR3 protein. This repertoire shows a few hundred thousand distinct CDR3 sequences, approximately 20% found once; its top ten account for around 62%. Sequencing was performed on blood. These TCRs come from a man aged 25 to 40 with Graves' ophthalmopathy.

V is TRBV12-3 or TRBV12-4 and J is TRBJ2-5; D uncertain. Between the trimmed V and J ends, which lost 3 bases and 4 bases, there was a span of 9 bases. The CDR3 is 13 residues long. The chain's CDR3 is CASSFGRGETQYF. The CDR3 bases are TGTGCCAGCAGTTTTGGGCGTGGAGAGACCCAGTACTTC.

The chain recombines TRBV4-1 with TRBJ1-4, with 7 nucleotides matching TRBD1. Per the germline V gene, CDR1 is MGHRA and CDR2 is YSYEKL. V gave up 1 base and J gave up 3 bases; unmatched junction bases: 2. The CDR3 totals 15 residues. The CDR3, as DNA: TGCGCCAGCAGCCAAGCAGGGGGAGCTAATGAAAAACTGTTTTTT. It specifies CASSQAGGANEKLFF.

This clonotype was recorded a few times. The rearrangement links TRBV13 to TRBJ2-7; 7 nucleotides line up with TRBD2. There are 12 residues in the CDR3. The J segment lost 6 bases and the V segment lost 2 bases, leaving 1 base of the junction unmatched. Germline CDR1 is PRHDT and CDR2 is FYEKMQ (reference sequence). The CDR3 protein is CASSLPGGEQYF. The CDR3, as DNA: TGTGCCAGCAGCTTACCGGGGGGCGAGCAGTACTTC.

This clonotype has at least ten counts. The J gene is TRBJ1-5, the V gene TRBV2; D gene unclear. V was cut by 9 bases and J by 0 bases, with 12 bases left in between. The CDR3 extends over 14 amino acids. CDR1 and CDR2 (germline): SNHLY, FYNNEI. CDR3 DNA sequence: TGTGCCAGTGTCCGGGATACTAGCAATCAGCCCCAGCATTTT. It encodes CASVRDTSNQPQHF.

This clonotype came up a few times. The chain links TRBV29-1 to TRBJ2-1; the D gene is possibly TRBD1 (6 bases). The ends were cut back, 6 bases at V and 1 base at J, with 13 bases in the middle. Looked up from germline, CDR1 is SQVTM and CDR2 is ANQGSEA. The CDR3 loop spans 14 amino acids. CDR3 amino acids: CSVLTGNSYNEQFF. CDR3 sequence (DNA): TGCAGCGTCCTTACAGGGAATTCCTACAATGAGCAGTTCTTC.

This clonotype was detected ten times or more. The chain couples TRBV30 to TRBJ2-3; the D gene could be TRBD1 or TRBD2 (6 bases each). Germline CDR1 GTSNPN, CDR2 SVGIG (reference sequence). Trimming stripped 4 bases from V and 3 bases from J, with 8 bases between. The CDR3 has 12 amino acids. CDR3 protein: CAWIGGTDTQYF. CDR3 sequence (DNA): TGTGCCTGGATAGGGGGGACAGATACGCAGTATTTT.

This clonotype came up a few times. The genes are TRBV27 and TRBJ2-1; no clear D gene. V lost 5 bases, J lost 5 bases, and 13 bases lay in between. This CDR3 spans 14 amino acids. CDR1 and CDR2 (germline): MNHEY, SMNVEV (reference sequence). The CDR3 DNA reads as TGTGCCAGCAGTCCCGCATACCCGGACAATGAGCAGTTCTTC. Its protein product is CASSPAYPDNEQFF.

The chain has TRBV6-5 and TRBJ2-6; TRBD1 agrees at 10 bases. The junction had 11 bases not matched to a gene; V was cut back by 2 bases and J by 4 bases. Germline lookup yields CDR1 MNHEY and CDR2 SVGAGI. The CDR3 length is 19 residues. The CDR3 DNA follows: TGTGCCAGCAGTTACCGTCCTCCGGGACAGGGGACCGGGGCCAACGTCCTGACTTTC. As protein: CASSYRPPGQGTGANVLTF.

V is TRBV11-2 and J is TRBJ1-2, with D possibly TRBD1 on 6 matching bases. The CDR3 sequence is 15 residues long. Germline CDR1 reads SGHAT; CDR2 reads FQNNGV. V lost 5 bases, J lost 7 bases, and 20 bases lay in between. The CDR3 is CASSAQGSLSAGYTF. CDR3 DNA sequence: TGTGCCAGCAGCGCACAGGGTTCCCTCTCTGCTGGCTACACCTTC.

CDR3 region: CASSPSGRARYEQYF. CDR3 nucleotide sequence: TGTGCCAGCAGTCCTAGCGGGAGGGCCAGGTACGAGCAGTACTTC. V is TRBV6-1 and J is TRBJ2-7, with 12 bases identical to TRBD2. CDR1 is MNHNS and CDR2 is SASEGT in the germline V gene. The CDR3 consists of 15 residues. V was pared by 5 bases and J by 4 bases, with 6 bases of the junction left unmatched.

This clonotype was observed a few times. The genes are TRBV30 and TRBJ2-1; 9 bases line up with TRBD1. The CDR3 length is 15 residues. Trimming took 2 bases from V and 4 from J; bases not matched to a gene: 6. From germline, CDR1 is GTSNPN and CDR2 SVGIG (reference sequence). The CDR3 nucleotides read TGTGCCTGGAGTATAGGGGACAGGGCTTACAATGAGCAGTTCTTC. Its protein product is CAWSIGDRAYNEQFF.

This clonotype was seen a few times. The CDR3 nucleotides are TGTGCCAGCTCACCCGGGACTAGCGGAACCTACGAGCAGTACTTC. Translation gives CASSPGTSGTYEQYF. This sequence joins TRBV18 and TRBJ2-7, with 11 bases that match TRBD2. J gave up 2 bases and V 3 bases, and 3 bases lay outside the gene matches. The CDR3 is 15 residues long. Per germline, CDR1 KGHSH and CDR2 LQKENI.

This clonotype was picked up many times. This chain connects TRBV11-2 to TRBJ2-7; 8 bases are shared with TRBD1. This CDR3 is built from 14 residues. J was trimmed by 5 bases and V by 4 bases; bases with no gene match: 7. In germline, CDR1 is SGHAT, CDR2 FQNNGV. The CDR3 region is CASSSGQGVHEQYF. The CDR3 nucleotides read TGTGCCAGCAGCTCTGGACAGGGTGTCCACGAGCAGTACTTC.

A note on this clonotype: One end of the junction fails to match germline, which may point to a read error. The chain's CDR3 is CASSLAGGFWPDTQYF. Here the CDR3 DNA reads TGTGCCAGCAGCTTGGCGGGGGGCTTTTGGCCAGATACGCAGTATTTT. The chain carries TRBV5-1 and TRBJ2-3; TRBD2 matches at 8 bases. In germline, CDR1 is SGHRS, CDR2 YFSETQ. This CDR3 has 16 amino acids.

This clonotype was detected a few times. CDR3 in amino acids: CASNPGGVSYNEQFF. As DNA, the CDR3 is TGTGCCAGCAATCCCGGAGGGGTTTCCTACAATGAGCAGTTCTTC. This chain connects TRBV3-1 to TRBJ2-1, with D perhaps TRBD2 (6 bases). The CDR3 covers 15 residues. V gave up 7 bases and J gave up 1 base, with 14 bases separating them. Germline assignment: CDR1 LGHDT and CDR2 YNNKEL (reference sequence).

The chain joins TRBV20-1 to TRBJ2-3; no reliable D call. Trimming stripped 5 bases from V and 2 bases from J, with 11 bases between. CDR1 is DFQATT, CDR2 SNEGSKA, per germline (reference sequence). The length of the CDR3 is 13 residues. In DNA form, the CDR3 reads TGCAGTGCTCGTGTCCTCAACACAGATACGCAGTATTTT. As protein: CSARVLNTDTQYF.

This clonotype was observed a single time. CDR3 protein: CASSLTTYSNTEAFF. In nucleotides, the CDR3 is TGTGCCAGTAGTCTCACGACGTATTCGAACACTGAAGCTTTCTTT. The chain carries TRBV19 and TRBJ1-1; D not resolved. This CDR3 contains 15 residues. CDR1 is LNHDA and CDR2 is SQIVND in the germline V gene (reference sequence). V shed 5 bases and J shed 1 base, with 14 bases lying between them.

As concerns this clonotype: Without the conserved terminal phenylalanine or tryptophan, this CDR3 likely stems from a read error. This sequence joins TRBV28 and TRBJ1-2; D is possibly TRBD1 (5 bases). The CDR3 spans 12 residues. Trimming shortened V by 3 bases and J by 5 bases, and 7 bases separated the two germline ends. CDR1 is MDHEN, CDR2 SYDVKM, per germline. The CDR3 reads CASSLSGYGYTL. Here the CDR3 DNA reads TGTGCCAGCAGTTTGTCAGGGTATGGCTACACCCTC.

The J gene is TRBJ1-5, the V gene TRBV6-9; TRBD1 matches at 10 bases. This CDR3 has 15 amino acids. Germline V lookup: CDR1 MNHGY, CDR2 SVAAGI. The V and J ends lost 4 bases and 4 bases, in that order; junction bases with no gene match: 4. The CDR3 region has the DNA TGTGCCAGCAGTTCGGACAGGGGGGAGAATCAGCCCCAGCATTTT. This gives the protein CASSSDRGENQPQHF.

This clonotype was observed at least ten times. V gene TRBV7-8 combines with J gene TRBJ2-1; D unresolved. The CDR3 contains 15 residues. Germline CDR1 SGHVS, CDR2 FQNEAQ. V shed 2 bases and J shed 6 bases, with 14 bases lying between them. The CDR3 sequence is CASSLRSDTGNEQFF. The DNA for the CDR3 is TGTGCCAGCAGCTTAAGGTCTGATACCGGCAATGAGCAGTTCTTC.

This clonotype has ten or more counts. The chain employs TRBV3-1 and TRBJ2-1; the D gene is possibly TRBD2 (5 bases). Trimming removed 2 bases at V and 6 bases at J, with 11 bases between. Germline CDR1 is LGHDT and CDR2 is YNNKEL (reference sequence). This CDR3 is built from 14 residues. CDR3 sequence reads: CASSQKDSTNEQFF. CDR3 nucleotide sequence: TGTGCCAGCAGCCAAAAGGACTCGACCAATGAGCAGTTCTTC.

The gene calls are TRBV14 and TRBJ2-3, with D uncertain. The V gene lost 4 bases and the J gene lost 5 bases, with 19 bases spanning the gap. This CDR3 has 16 residues. In germline, CDR1 is SGHDN, CDR2 FVKESK. This CDR3 is CASSRTAGRLVDTQYF. The CDR3 DNA reads as TGTGCCAGCAGCCGCACGGCAGGCCGTTTGGTAGATACGCAGTATTTT.

This clonotype was observed a handful of times. The gene calls are TRBV28 and TRBJ2-7; no reliable D call. The germline V gene encodes CDR1 MDHEN and CDR2 SYDVKM. V dropped 3 bases and J dropped 0 bases, with 9 bases sitting between them. This CDR3 spans 14 amino acids. CDR3 nucleotide sequence: TGTGCCAGCAGTTTCGAGTCCCTCTCCTACGAGCAGTACTTC. It translates to CASSFESLSYEQYF.

On this clonotype: No conserved phenylalanine or tryptophan ends this CDR3, so it is likely a read error. V gene TRBV24-1 combines with J gene TRBJ1-1; D not resolved. Trimming pared 3 bases from V and 0 bases from J, leaving 4 bases between. CDR1 KGHDR and CDR2 SFDVKD come from the germline V gene. The CDR3 is made up of 13 amino acids. The CDR3 nucleotides are TGTGCCACCAGTGATAGGGTGAACACTGAAGCTTTCCTT. Its translation is CATSDRVNTEAFL.

This clonotype occurred once. V is TRBV10-3 and J is TRBJ1-3; D is ambiguous. Germline lookup yields CDR1 ENHRY and CDR2 SYGVKD. The CDR3 sequence is 17 residues long. Trimming left V 2 bases short and J 0 bases short, with 14 bases between. The CDR3 loop is CAISEPAGILSGNTIYF. The DNA of the CDR3 is TGTGCCATCAGTGAGCCAGCCGGGATACTCTCTGGAAACACCATATATTTT.

In this sample, this clonotype turned up many times. The rearrangement uses TRBV24-1 and TRBJ1-1; TRBD1 might be the D (6 bases). Trimming stripped 7 bases from V and 1 base from J, with 9 bases between. Germline V gene data show CDR1 as KGHDR and CDR2 as SFDVKD. This CDR3 contains 13 residues. CDR3 sequence (DNA): TGTGCCACCAGGACGGGACAGAACACTGAAGCTTTCTTT. This sequence encodes CATRTGQNTEAFF.